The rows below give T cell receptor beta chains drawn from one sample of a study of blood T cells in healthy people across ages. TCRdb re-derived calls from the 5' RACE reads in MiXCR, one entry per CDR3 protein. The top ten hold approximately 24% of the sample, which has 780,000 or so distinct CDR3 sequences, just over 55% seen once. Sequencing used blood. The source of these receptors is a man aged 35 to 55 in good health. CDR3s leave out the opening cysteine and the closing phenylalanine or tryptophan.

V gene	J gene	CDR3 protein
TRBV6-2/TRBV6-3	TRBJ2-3	ASSYERSSTDTQY
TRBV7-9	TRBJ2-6	ASSLVQRVLSGANVLT
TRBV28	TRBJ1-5	ASSHGQGGVQPQH
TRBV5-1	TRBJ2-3	ASSFATGTSTDTQY
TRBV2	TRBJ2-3	ARGGPTDTQY
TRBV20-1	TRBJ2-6	SASDGTGIHSGANVLT
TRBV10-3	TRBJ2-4	AISEDGLAKNIQY
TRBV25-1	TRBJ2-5	ASSEGWTQY
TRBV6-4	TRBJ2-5	ASSDSIWDHVPRHGNGKY
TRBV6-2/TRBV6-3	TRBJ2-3	ASLTHRAGGLDTQY
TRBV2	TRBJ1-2	ASGRRGLDYGYT
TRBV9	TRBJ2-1	ASSVQDRVSNEQF
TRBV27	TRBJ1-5	ASRGGTGESQPQH
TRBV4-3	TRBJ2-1	ASSQDRLAGWSYNEQF
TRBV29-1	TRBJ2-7	GFNRGGYEQY
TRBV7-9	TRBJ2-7	ASSRPGQGAYEQY
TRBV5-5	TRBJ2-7	ASSFLPGQSYEQY
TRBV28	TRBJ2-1	ASSLGGKNEQF
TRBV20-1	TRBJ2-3	SARDGPDTQY
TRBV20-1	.	SATSGGGEQY
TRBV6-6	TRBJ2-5	ASRVEETQY
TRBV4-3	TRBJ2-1	ASSLDSLAGGYNEQF
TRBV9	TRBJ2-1	ASSVALVGQGNNEQF
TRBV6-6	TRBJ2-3	ASSSGLGTTHTQY
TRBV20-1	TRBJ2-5	SAVPGGRGETQY
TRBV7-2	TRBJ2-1	ASSRFGGEQF
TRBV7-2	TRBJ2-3	ASSLTGTGVTDTQY
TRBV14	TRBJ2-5	ASSQGWQGARQETQY
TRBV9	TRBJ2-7	ASSVENRGGLSSYEQY
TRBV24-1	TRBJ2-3	ATSDFSQQRFGTDTQY
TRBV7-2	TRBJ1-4	ASSKDSATNEKLF
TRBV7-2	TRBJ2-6	ASSLGLAGGSGANVLT
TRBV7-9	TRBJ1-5	ASSHAVKKQPQH
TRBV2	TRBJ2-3	ARGTGQGDTQY
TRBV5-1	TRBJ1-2	ASSLRGGEDYGYT
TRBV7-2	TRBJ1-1	ASSLDLLAF
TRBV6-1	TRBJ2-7	ASRRRTGGYEQY
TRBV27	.	ASSSTGAREQY
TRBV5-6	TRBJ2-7	ASSAVVRGLYEQY
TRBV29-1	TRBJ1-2	SEWTGGGYT
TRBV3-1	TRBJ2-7	ASSPLASSYEQY
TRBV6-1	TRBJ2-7	ASSGGSTAYEQY
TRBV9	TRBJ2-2	ASSGGTGWPGELF
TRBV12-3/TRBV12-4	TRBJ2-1	ASSPPGLASSNERF
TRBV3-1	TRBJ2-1	ASSQGLVGSNEQF
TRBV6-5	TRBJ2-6	ASKTDGTSGANVLT
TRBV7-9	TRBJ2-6	ASSFGHFSGANVLT
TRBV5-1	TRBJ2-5	ASSFVPQGETQY
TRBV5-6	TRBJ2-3	ASSLVPSGGTDTQY
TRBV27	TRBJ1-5	ASSTQGTGQPQH
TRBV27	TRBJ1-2	ASSRRGSGYT
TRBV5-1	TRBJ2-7	ASSSTDRSGNEQY
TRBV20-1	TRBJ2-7	SARRGTGRSEQY
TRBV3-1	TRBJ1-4	ASSHGRPRNEKLF
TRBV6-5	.	ASSSPRANDGTYNEQY
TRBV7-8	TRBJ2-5	ASSLTPQGNQETQY
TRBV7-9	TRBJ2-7	ASSSHRADEAYEQY